This note documents a single TCR beta chain sequence. Assay: immunoSEQ multiplex PCR; the TCRdb copy retains only in-frame clones and omits some. The sample consists of a few hundred thousand clones, around four fifths of them appearing once. Participants spanned ages about 18 to 90 years and resided in about two dozen US areas. Cohorts were based on clinical histories the participants reported. Looked up from germline, CDR1 is MDHEN and CDR2 is SYDVKM. Trimming cost V 6 bases and J 7 bases; bases outside gene matches: 12. The CDR3 is made up of 15 amino acids. This specimen comes from a study of blood T cell repertoires in COVID-19. Study details: Collection of acute and convalescent COVID-19 samples took place in the United States, Italy and Spain. In each case, the material was cDNA or gDNA derived from T cells, B-cell-depleted T cells, or PBMCs.

V is TRBV28 and J is TRBJ2-1, with TRBD1 identical over 7 bases. The sequence derives from a man aged 25-45 years with acute COVID-19. Sequenced input: PBMCs or T cells enriched from blood (not recorded which). This chain's CDR3 is CASRTGSDFRNEQFF. In DNA, the CDR3 is TGTGCCAGCAGGACAGGGAGCGACTTTAGGAATGAGCAGTTCTTC.